This passage covers 26 T cell receptor beta chains from one sample sequenced in a study of PD-L1 blockade in urothelial cancer. Profiling relied on immunoSEQ multiplex PCR, and the TCRdb table lists in-frame clones only, not all of them. The sample yields approximately 50,000 clones, around 84% seen once. Specified time point: pretreatment peripheral blood. Sequenced here: PBMCs, sampled around atezolizumab (anti-PD-L1) treatment. The receptor source for this set is a man aged 70 or older with urothelial cancer.

The chain joins TRBV7-2 to TRBJ2-1, with 7 positions matching TRBD1. J lost 6 bases, V lost 7 bases, and 12 bases had no gene match. The CDR3 totals 15 residues. CDR1 and CDR2 from the germline V gene are SGHTA and FQGNSA. CDR3 DNA: TGTGCCAGCAACCCAGCGGACAGGACTGCCAATGAGCAGTTCTTC. This codes for CASNPADRTANEQFF. The variable domain in full, with the rest retrieved from reference TRBV7-2 and TRBJ2-1, is GAGVSQSPSNKVTEKGKDVELRCDPISGHTALYWYRQSLGQGLEFLIYFQGNSAPDKSGLPSDRFSAERTGGSVSTLTIQRTQQEDSAVYLCASNPADRTANEQFFGPGTRLTVL.

This rearrangement joins TRBV7-2 to TRBJ2-7, with TRBD2 identical over 14 bases. Germline V lookup: CDR1 SGHTA, CDR2 FQGNSA. Unmatched junction bases numbered 1, after V lost 4 bases and J lost 2 bases. CDR3 length: 15 residues. In DNA form, the CDR3 reads TGTGCCAGCAGCTGGGGACTAGCGGGGGCCTACGAGCAGTACTTC. Translating it yields CASSWGLAGAYEQYF.

The J gene is TRBJ2-7, the V gene TRBV6-1; 9 bases are a match to TRBD1. J lost 5 bases, V lost 4 bases, and 9 bases had no gene match. Germline V gene lookup returns CDR1 MNHNS and CDR2 SASEGT. This CDR3 region has 15 residues. CDR3: CASSVPRGQGNEQYF. The CDR3 coding sequence is TGTGCCAGCAGTGTACCCCGGGGACAGGGTAACGAGCAGTACTTC.

V usage is TRBV7-9 and J usage is TRBJ1-2; 8 nucleotides align to TRBD1. Germline V lookup: CDR1 SEHNR, CDR2 FQNEAQ (reference sequence). The CDR3 spans 14 residues. J lost 4 bases, V lost 5 bases, and 6 bases had no gene match. The CDR3 sequence: CASSLGQGAYGYTF. The CDR3 bases are TGTGCCAGCAGCCTAGGACAGGGAGCCTATGGCTACACCTTC.

This chain uses TRBV7-8 with TRBJ1-1; D may be TRBD1 (6 bases). The CDR3 loop spans 17 amino acids. CDR1 and CDR2 (germline): SGHVS, FQNEAQ. V was trimmed by 3 bases and J by 6 bases, leaving 23 bases between them. CDR3 sequence (DNA): TGTGCCAGCAGCTTTCCTACAGGGTTGGAAAGCGGCGCTGAAGCTTTCTTT. Translated, it gives CASSFPTGLESGAEAFF.

The chain is built from TRBV29-1 and TRBJ2-2, with D possibly TRBD1 on 6 matching bases. V lost 7 bases, J lost 4 bases, and 10 bases lay in between. The CDR3 spans 12 residues. Germline V lookup: CDR1 SQVTM, CDR2 ANQGSEA. CDR3 amino acids: CSGKQGTGELFF. The CDR3 DNA is TGCAGCGGAAAACAGGGCACCGGGGAGCTGTTTTTT.

The chain employs TRBV7-2 and TRBJ2-7, with D unclear. CDR1 and CDR2 (germline): SGHTA, FQGNSA. V was pared by 1 base and J by 6 bases, with 7 bases between. The CDR3 runs to 12 residues. In DNA form, the CDR3 reads TGTGCCAGCAGCTTAGGTGGTAGCGAGCAGTACTTC. This gives the protein CASSLGGSEQYF.

V gene TRBV7-2 combines with J gene TRBJ2-3; tentative D call: TRBD1 (6 bases). Germline V lookup: CDR1 SGHTA, CDR2 FQGNSA. Trimming took 5 bases from V and 0 from J, leaving 15 bases between them. The CDR3 is made up of 16 amino acids. The CDR3 DNA is TGTGCCAGCAGCCTACATGGGGGCAGGAGCACAGATACGCAGTATTTT. The encoded protein is CASSLHGGRSTDTQYF.

The chain combines TRBV5-3 with TRBJ1-5; no firm D call. TRBV5-3 is an open reading frame whose function is uncertain. With 3 bases removed from V and 1 base from J, the gap between germline ends came to 17 bases. The CDR3 is 17 residues long. CDR3 amino acids: CARSSSGKGLSNQPQHF. In nucleotides, the CDR3 is TGTGCCAGAAGCTCCTCCGGGAAGGGTTTAAGCAATCAGCCCCAGCATTTT.

This chain uses TRBV4-3 with TRBJ2-3; D is ambiguous. The CDR3 runs to 14 residues. Germline CDR1 LGHNA, CDR2 YSLEER. The V end lost 0 bases, the J end lost 1 base, and 5 bases lay between the germline ends. CDR3 sequence: CASSQDSRTDTQYF. In nucleotides, the CDR3 is TGCGCCAGCAGCCAAGATAGCCGCACAGATACGCAGTATTTT.

This rearrangement joins TRBV4-3 to TRBJ2-1; 9 bases align to TRBD2. Trimming took 0 bases from V and 10 from J; bases not matched to a gene: 1. Germline V gene data show CDR1 as LGHNA and CDR2 as YSLEER. This CDR3 spans 13 amino acids. The chain's CDR3 is CASSQDSGGEQFF. The CDR3 DNA sequence: TGCGCCAGCAGCCAAGATAGCGGGGGCGAGCAGTTCTTC.

This clone appeared a single time. The chain joins TRBV18 to TRBJ2-1; tentatively, D is TRBD1 (5 bases). The V gene's germline CDR1 is KGHSH and CDR2 LQKENI. The CDR3 is made up of 13 amino acids. Trimming stripped 3 bases from V and 7 bases from J, with 10 bases between. CDR3: CASSPPRVNEQFF. DNA of the CDR3: TGTGCCAGCTCACCCCCCAGGGTAAATGAGCAGTTCTTC. The full variable domain, in which reference TRBV18 and TRBJ2-1 provide the parts outside the CDR3, is NAGVMQNPRHLVRRRGQEARLRCSPMKGHSHVYWYRQLPEEGLKFMVYLQKENIIDESGMPKERFSAEFPKEGPSILRIQQVVRGDSAAYFCASSPPRVNEQFFGPGTRLTVL.

This chain joins TRBV9 and TRBJ2-5, with D perhaps matching TRBD1 (6 bases). V lost 4 bases and J 5 bases, leaving 18 bases between the germline ends. CDR1 and CDR2 from the germline V gene are SGDLS and YYNGEE. CDR3 length equals 15 residues. The CDR3 spells CASSPAVGGFETQYF. In DNA, the CDR3 is TGTGCCAGCAGCCCCGCCGTAGGGGGTTTCGAGACCCAGTACTTC. The whole variable domain, filled in from reference TRBV9 and TRBJ2-5, reads DSGVTQTPKHLITATGQRVTLRCSPRSGDLSVYWYQQSLDQGLQFLIQYYNGEERAKGNILERFSAQQFPDLHSELNLSSLELGDSALYFCASSPAVGGFETQYFGPGTRLLVL.

V gene TRBV6-1 combines with J gene TRBJ2-2; D is unclear. V lost 4 bases to trimming and J lost 6 bases, with 6 bases between them. The length of the CDR3 is 12 residues. CDR1 is MNHNS and CDR2 is SASEGT in the germline V gene. The chain's CDR3 is CASSVFAGELFF. CDR3 nucleotides: TGTGCCAGCAGTGTTTTCGCCGGGGAGCTGTTTTTT.

As concerns this clone: Relative to the germline gene, one junction end is altered; a read error may explain this. The chain couples TRBV6-6 to TRBJ1-6; perhaps TRBD1 as D (6 bases). This CDR3 has 14 amino acids. Germline V lookup: CDR1 MNHNY, CDR2 SVGAGI (reference sequence). The CDR3 is CASSYSGANSPLHF. DNA for the CDR3: TGTGCCAGCAGCTACTCGGGGGCCAATTCACCCCTCCACTTT.

This chain connects TRBV7-2 to TRBJ1-2; 8 nucleotides match TRBD1. CDR1 is SGHTA, CDR2 FQGNSA, per germline. The CDR3 length is 14 residues. J gave up 4 bases and V 3 bases, and 4 bases lay outside the gene matches. This CDR3 reads CASSLGTGTYGYTF. As DNA, the CDR3 is TGTGCCAGCAGCTTGGGGACAGGTACCTATGGCTACACCTTC.

The chain recombines TRBV4-1 with TRBJ1-1; D is uncertain. The ends were cut back, 1 base at V and 2 bases at J, with 11 bases in the middle. The CDR3 has 15 residues. Germline V gene lookup returns CDR1 MGHRA and CDR2 YSYEKL. The CDR3 region is CASSQVQTANTEAFF. DNA of the CDR3: TGCGCCAGCAGCCAAGTACAAACAGCTAACACTGAAGCTTTCTTT.

The V call is TRBV4-1, the J call TRBJ2-5; 14 bases fit TRBD2. This CDR3 contains 19 residues. Germline V lookup: CDR1 MGHRA, CDR2 YSYEKL. V lost 3 bases to trimming and J lost 0 bases; unmatched junction nucleotides: 9. In nucleotides, the CDR3 is TGCGCCAGCAGCCACCTCCCGGGACTAGCGGGGGTATACCAAGAGACCCAGTACTTC. Protein product: CASSHLPGLAGVYQETQYF.

The V gene is TRBV27, the J gene TRBJ1-1; 8 bases match TRBD1. With 0 bases clipped from V and 4 bases from J, the junction kept 10 bases outside the gene matches. The CDR3 has 17 residues. The germline V gene has CDR1 MNHEY and CDR2 SMNVEV (reference sequence). Written as DNA, the CDR3 is TGTGCCAGCAGTTTATCGGACAGGGTACGCGGCAGCACTGAAGCTTTCTTT. Its translation is CASSLSDRVRGSTEAFF.

The chain joins TRBV6-1 to TRBJ1-1; no clear D. V was cut by 4 bases and J by 1 base, with 10 bases left in between. The CDR3 runs to 14 residues. The germline V gene has CDR1 MNHNS and CDR2 SASEGT. CDR3 sequence reads: CASSAVRSNTEAFF. CDR3 nucleotide sequence: TGTGCCAGCAGTGCAGTCAGATCGAACACTGAAGCTTTCTTT.

This sequence joins TRBV10-3 and TRBJ1-6; TRBD1 aligns across 7 bases. CDR1 and CDR2 (germline): ENHRY, SYGVKD. Losses at the gene ends were 7 bases for V and 5 bases for J; bases not matched to a gene: 5. The CDR3 totals 14 residues. Written as DNA, the CDR3 is TGTGCCATCAAGGGGACAGAGAATAATTCACCCCTCCACTTT. This sequence encodes CAIKGTENNSPLHF.

In nucleotides, the CDR3 is TGTGCCAGCAGAAGGACTAGCGGGAGTGTTCCAGATACGCAGTATTTT. Its translation is CASRRTSGSVPDTQYF. The chain has TRBV2 and TRBJ2-3; TRBD2 matches at 13 bases. V trimming: 6 bases; J trimming: 4 bases; junction bases outside the gene matches: 7. In germline, CDR1 is SNHLY, CDR2 FYNNEI. The CDR3 totals 16 residues.

J is TRBJ2-3 and V is TRBV5-1; no definite D call. Per the germline V gene, CDR1 is SGHRS and CDR2 is YFSETQ. This CDR3 comprises 14 residues. Between the trimmed V and J ends, which lost 0 bases and 3 bases, there was a span of 8 bases. The CDR3 spells CASSLVELTDTQYF. DNA of the CDR3: TGCGCCAGCAGCTTGGTTGAGCTGACAGATACGCAGTATTTT.

The rearrangement uses TRBV5-4 and TRBJ2-5, with D possibly being TRBD1 (8 bases). Germline V gives CDR1 SGHNT, CDR2 YYREEE (reference sequence). There are 14 residues in the CDR3. Trimming took 4 bases from V and 4 from J, leaving 14 bases between them. The CDR3 region is CASSQQGGGETQYF. The CDR3 region has the DNA TGTGCCAGCAGCCAACAGGGGGGGGGAGAGACCCAGTACTTC. Combining the CDR3 with reference TRBV5-4 and TRBJ2-5 gives the whole variable domain ETGVTQSPTHLIKTRGQQVTLRCSSQSGHNTVSWYQQALGQGPQFIFQYYREEENGRGNFPPRFSGLQFPNYSSELNVNALELDDSALYLCASSQQGGGETQYFGPGTRLLVL.

The chain joins TRBV30 to TRBJ1-1; D ambiguous. The CDR3 is made up of 14 amino acids. Trimming removed 4 bases at V and 0 bases at J, with 12 bases between. Germline-derived CDR1 and CDR2 are GTSNPN and SVGIG (reference sequence). The CDR3 reads CAWTSLQMNTEAFF. DNA for the CDR3: TGTGCCTGGACGAGTTTACAGATGAACACTGAAGCTTTCTTT.

The V and J genes are TRBV7-2 and TRBJ2-3; no reliable D call. This CDR3 region has 14 residues. Germline assignment: CDR1 SGHTA and CDR2 FQGNSA. The V end lost 1 base, the J end lost 5 bases, and 10 bases lay between the germline ends. The DNA of the CDR3 is TGTGCCAGCAGCTTAGTGGCGGTGAGAGATACGCAGTATTTT. Its protein is CASSLVAVRDTQYF.